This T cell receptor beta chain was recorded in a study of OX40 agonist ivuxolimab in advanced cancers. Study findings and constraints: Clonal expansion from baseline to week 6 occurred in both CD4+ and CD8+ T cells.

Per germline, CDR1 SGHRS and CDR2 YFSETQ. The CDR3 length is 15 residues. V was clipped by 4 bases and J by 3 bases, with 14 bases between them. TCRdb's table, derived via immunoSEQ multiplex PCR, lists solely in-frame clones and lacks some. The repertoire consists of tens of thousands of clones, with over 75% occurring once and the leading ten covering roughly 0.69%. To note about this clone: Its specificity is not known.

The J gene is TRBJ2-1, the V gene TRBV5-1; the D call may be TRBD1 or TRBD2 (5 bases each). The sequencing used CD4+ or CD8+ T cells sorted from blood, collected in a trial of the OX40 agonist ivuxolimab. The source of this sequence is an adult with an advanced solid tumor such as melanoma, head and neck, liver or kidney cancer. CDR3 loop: CASSDQGDRYNEQFF. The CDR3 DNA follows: TGCGCCAGCAGCGATCAGGGAGACCGCTACAATGAGCAGTTCTTC.